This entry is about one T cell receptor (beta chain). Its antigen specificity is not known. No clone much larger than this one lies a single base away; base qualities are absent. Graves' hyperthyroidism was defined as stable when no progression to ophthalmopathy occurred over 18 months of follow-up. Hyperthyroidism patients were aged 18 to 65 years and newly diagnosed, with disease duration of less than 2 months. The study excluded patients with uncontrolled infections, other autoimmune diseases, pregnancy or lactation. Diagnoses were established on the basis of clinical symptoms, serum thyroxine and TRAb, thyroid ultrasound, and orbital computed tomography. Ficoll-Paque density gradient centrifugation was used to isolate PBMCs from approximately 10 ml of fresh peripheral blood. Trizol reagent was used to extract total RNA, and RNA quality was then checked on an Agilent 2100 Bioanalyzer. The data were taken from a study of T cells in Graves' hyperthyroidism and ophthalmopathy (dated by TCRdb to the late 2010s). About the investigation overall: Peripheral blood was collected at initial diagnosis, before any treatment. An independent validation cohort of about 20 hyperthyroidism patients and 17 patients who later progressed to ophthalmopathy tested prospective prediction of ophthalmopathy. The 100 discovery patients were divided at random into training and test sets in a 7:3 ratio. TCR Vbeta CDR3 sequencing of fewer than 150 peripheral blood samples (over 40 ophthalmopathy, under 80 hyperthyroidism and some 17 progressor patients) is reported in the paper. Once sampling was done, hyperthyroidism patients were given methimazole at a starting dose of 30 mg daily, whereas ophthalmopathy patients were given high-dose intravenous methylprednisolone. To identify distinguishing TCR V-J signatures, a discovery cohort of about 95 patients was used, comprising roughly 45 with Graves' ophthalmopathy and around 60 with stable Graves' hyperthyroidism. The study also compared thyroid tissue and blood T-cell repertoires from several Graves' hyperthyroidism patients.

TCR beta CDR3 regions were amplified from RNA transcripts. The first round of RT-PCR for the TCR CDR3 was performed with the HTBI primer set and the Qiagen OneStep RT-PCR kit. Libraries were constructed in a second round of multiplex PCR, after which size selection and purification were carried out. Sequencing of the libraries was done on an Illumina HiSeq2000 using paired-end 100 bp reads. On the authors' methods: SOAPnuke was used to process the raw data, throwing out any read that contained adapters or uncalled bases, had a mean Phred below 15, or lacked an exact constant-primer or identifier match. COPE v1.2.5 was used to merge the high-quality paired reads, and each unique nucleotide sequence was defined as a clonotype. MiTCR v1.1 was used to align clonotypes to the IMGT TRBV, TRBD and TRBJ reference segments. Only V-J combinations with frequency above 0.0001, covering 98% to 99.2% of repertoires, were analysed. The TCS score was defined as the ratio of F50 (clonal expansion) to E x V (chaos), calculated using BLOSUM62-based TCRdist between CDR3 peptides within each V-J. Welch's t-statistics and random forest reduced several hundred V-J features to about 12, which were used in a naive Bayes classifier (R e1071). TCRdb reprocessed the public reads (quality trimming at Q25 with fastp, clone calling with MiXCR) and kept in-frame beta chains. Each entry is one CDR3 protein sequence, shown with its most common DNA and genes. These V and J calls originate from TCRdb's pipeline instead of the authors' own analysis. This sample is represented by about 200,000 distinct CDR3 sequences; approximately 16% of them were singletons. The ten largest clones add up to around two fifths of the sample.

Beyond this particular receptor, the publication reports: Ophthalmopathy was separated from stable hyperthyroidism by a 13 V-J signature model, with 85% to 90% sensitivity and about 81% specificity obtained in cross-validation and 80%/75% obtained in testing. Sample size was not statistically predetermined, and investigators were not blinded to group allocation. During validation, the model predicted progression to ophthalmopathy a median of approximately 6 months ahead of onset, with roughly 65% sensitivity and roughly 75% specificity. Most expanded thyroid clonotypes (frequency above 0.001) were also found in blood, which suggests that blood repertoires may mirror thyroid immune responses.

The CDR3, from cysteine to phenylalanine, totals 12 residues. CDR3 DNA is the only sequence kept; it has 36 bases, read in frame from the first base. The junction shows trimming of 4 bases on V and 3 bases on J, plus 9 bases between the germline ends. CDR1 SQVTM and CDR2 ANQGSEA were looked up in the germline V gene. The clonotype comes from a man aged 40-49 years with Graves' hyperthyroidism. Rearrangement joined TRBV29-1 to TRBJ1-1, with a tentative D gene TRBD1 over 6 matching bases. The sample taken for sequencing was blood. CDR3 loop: CSVVSGDTEAFF. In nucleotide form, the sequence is TGCAGCGTTGTTTCAGGGGACACTGAAGCTTTCTTT.